This T cell receptor beta chain was sequenced in a study of shared clonotypes between healthy human individuals. The overall study: For every donor, three CD4 naive, three CD4 memory, two CD8 naive and one CD8 memory plates were used.

TCRdb's table, derived via immunoSEQ multiplex PCR, lists solely in-frame clones and lacks some. The sample has about 330,000 clones, over 65% seen once. This receptor was identified in a man aged 25-45 years in good health. Sequenced sample: memory CD4+ T cells sorted from blood. The sample's subset: CD45RA-negative fraction.

Written as DNA, the CDR3 is TGCGCCAGCAGCCTAGGGACTAGCGGGAGAGGGGGTCGCGAGACCCAGTACTTC. Translated, it gives CASSLGTSGRGGRETQYF. The chain has TRBV5-1 and TRBJ2-5; 14 nucleotides agree with TRBD2. Germline CDR1 reads SGHRS; CDR2 reads YFSETQ. This CDR3 contains 18 residues. V trimming: 4 bases; J trimming: 5 bases; junction bases outside the gene matches: 13. Variable domain in full (rest from reference TRBV5-1 and TRBJ2-5): KAGVTQTPRYLIKTRGQQVTLSCSPISGHRSVSWYQQTPGQGLQFLFEYFSETQRNKGNFPGRFSGRQFSNSRSEMNVSTLELGDSALYLCASSLGTSGRGGRETQYFGPGTRLLVL.